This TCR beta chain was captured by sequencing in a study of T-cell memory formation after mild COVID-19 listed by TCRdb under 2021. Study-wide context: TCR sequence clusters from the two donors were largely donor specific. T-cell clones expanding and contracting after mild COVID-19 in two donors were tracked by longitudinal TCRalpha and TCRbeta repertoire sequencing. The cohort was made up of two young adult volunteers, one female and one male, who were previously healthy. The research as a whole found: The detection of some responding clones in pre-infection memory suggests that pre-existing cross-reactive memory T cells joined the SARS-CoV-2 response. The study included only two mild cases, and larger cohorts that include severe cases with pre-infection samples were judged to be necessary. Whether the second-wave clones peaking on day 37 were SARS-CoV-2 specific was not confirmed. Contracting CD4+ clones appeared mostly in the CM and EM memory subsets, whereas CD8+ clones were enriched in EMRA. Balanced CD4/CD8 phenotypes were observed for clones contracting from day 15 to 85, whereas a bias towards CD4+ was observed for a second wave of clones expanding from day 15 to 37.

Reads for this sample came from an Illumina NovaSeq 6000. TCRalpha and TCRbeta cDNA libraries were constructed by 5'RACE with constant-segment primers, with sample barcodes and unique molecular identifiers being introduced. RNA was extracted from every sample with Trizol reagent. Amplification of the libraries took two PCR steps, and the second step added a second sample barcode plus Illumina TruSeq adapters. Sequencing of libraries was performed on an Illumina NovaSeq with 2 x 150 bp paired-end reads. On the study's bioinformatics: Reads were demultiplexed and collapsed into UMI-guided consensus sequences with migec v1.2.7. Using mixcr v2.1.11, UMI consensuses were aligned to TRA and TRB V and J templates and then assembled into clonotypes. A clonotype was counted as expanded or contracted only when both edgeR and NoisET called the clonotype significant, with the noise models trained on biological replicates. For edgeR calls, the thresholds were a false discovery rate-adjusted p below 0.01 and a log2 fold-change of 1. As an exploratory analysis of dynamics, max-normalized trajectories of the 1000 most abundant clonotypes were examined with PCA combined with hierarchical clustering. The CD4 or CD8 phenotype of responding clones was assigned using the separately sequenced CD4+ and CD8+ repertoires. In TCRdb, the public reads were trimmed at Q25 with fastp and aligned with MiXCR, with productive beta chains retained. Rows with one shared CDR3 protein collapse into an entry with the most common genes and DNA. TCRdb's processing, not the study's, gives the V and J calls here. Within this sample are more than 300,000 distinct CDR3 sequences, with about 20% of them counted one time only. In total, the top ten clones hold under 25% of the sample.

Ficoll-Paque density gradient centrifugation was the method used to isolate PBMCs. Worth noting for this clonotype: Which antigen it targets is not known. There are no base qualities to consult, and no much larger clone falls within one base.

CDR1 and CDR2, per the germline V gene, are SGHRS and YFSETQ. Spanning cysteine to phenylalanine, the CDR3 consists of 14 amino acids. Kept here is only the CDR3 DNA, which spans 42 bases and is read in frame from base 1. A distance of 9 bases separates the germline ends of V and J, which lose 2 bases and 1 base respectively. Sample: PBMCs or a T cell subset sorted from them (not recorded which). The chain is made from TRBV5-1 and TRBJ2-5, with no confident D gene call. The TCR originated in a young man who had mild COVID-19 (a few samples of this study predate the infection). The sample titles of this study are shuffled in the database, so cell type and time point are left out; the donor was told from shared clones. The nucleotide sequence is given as TGCGCCAGCAGCTTTGAAAGGGTCCAAGAGACCCAGTACTTC. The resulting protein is CASSFERVQETQYF.